Listed below are T cell receptor beta chains from one sample, sequenced in a study of spatial heterogeneity in lung cancer. Via MiXCR, TCRdb re-called the 5' RACE reads, giving one row per CDR3 protein. This sample has approximately 10,000 distinct CDR3 sequences; around 6% occur once, and the top ten carry 6% to 8.5%. The sequencing used lung tumor tissue, collected at surgery. Receptors originate from a female donor with early-stage non-small cell lung cancer. The CDR3 runs from the conserved cysteine through the conserved F or W. The order of the fields is V gene, D gene, J gene, clone size, CDR3 protein, CDR3 DNA. The D gene is left open where the match is weak. Size values are once, few and many counts, or a class for expanded clones, and some rows have none.

>TRBV5-6|.|TRBJ2-6|medium-sized
CASSPPERPLSGANVLTF
TGTGCCAGCAGCCCCCCGGAAAGGCCATTGTCTGGGGCCAACGTCCTGACTTTC
>TRBV6-6|.|TRBJ1-5|many
CASRQGDQPQHF
TGTGCCAGCAGGCAAGGGGACCAGCCCCAGCATTTT
>TRBV27|.|TRBJ1-4|medium-sized
CASSLRHGLGEKLFF
TGTGCCAGCAGTCTACGACATGGTCTTGGTGAAAAACTGTTTTTT
>TRBV5-5|.|TRBJ1-5|medium-sized
CASSLVSGNQPQHF
TGTGCCAGCAGCTTGGTCAGTGGCAATCAGCCCCAGCATTTT
>TRBV18|.|TRBJ1-3|many
CASSPRDPTTGNTIYF
TGTGCCAGCTCACCTCGGGACCCTACCACTGGAAACACCATATATTTT
>TRBV20-1|TRBD2|TRBJ2-1|few
CSARRLAGGINEQIF
TGCAGTGCCCGAAGACTAGCGGGAGGAATAAATGAGCAGATCTTC
>TRBV16|.|TRBJ1-4|few
CASSRDVRTINEKLFF
TGTGCCAGCAGCCGCGACGTAAGGACCATTAATGAAAAACTGTTTTTT
>TRBV7-6|.|TRBJ2-3|.
CASSTTGTSTDTQYF
TGTGCCAGCAGCACGACCGGGACTAGCACAGATACGCAGTATTTT
>TRBV18|.|TRBJ2-7|many
CASSPAAGTYEQYF
TGTGCCAGCTCACCAGCGGCAGGGACCTACGAGCAGTACTTC
>TRBV20-1|.|TRBJ2-3|medium-sized
CSALSVWDLKTTDTQYF
TGCAGTGCTCTGAGCGTGTGGGATCTAAAAACCACAGATACGCAGTATTTT
>TRBV10-3|.|TRBJ2-7|.
CAIKNNSYEQYF
TGTGCCATCAAGAACAACTCCTACGAGCAGTACTTC
>TRBV20-1|TRBD1|TRBJ1-2|many
CSATSPARGPNYGYTF
TGCAGTGCCACCTCTCCAGCCAGGGGGCCTAACTATGGCTACACCTTC
>TRBV27|TRBD1|TRBJ1-4|many
CASRRTGVSEKLFF
TGTGCCAGCAGGAGAACAGGGGTTAGTGAAAAACTGTTTTTT
>TRBV7-2|.|TRBJ1-1|few
CASSLNSRKAFF
TGTGCCAGCAGCTTAAACAGCCGTAAAGCTTTCTTT
>TRBV27|.|TRBJ1-1|many
CASSFLSDRTNTEAFF
TGTGCCAGCAGTTTCCTCTCCGACAGAACGAACACTGAAGCTTTCTTT
>TRBV20-1|.|TRBJ1-1|many
CSARETEAFF
TGCAGTGCTAGAGAGACTGAAGCTTTCTTT
>TRBV7-8|TRBD2|TRBJ2-3|few
CASSLSLTGGRADTQYF
TGTGCCAGCAGCCTATCCCTAACGGGCGGGAGGGCAGATACGCAGTATTTT
>TRBV30|TRBD1|TRBJ2-1|medium-sized
CAWNNRGSNEQFF
TGTGCCTGGAATAACAGGGGATCCAATGAGCAGTTCTTC